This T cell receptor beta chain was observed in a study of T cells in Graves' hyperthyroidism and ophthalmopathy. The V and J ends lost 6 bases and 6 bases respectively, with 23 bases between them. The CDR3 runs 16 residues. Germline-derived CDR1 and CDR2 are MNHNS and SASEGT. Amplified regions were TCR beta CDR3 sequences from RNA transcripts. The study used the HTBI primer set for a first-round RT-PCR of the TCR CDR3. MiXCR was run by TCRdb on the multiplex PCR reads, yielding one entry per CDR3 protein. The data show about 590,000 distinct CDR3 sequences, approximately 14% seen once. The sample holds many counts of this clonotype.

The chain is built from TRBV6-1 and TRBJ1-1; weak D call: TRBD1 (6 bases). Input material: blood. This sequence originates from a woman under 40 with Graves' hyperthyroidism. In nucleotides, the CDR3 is TGTGCCAGCAGCCCATCGACAGGTCCTCTTCTCTCTGAAGCTTTCTTT. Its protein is CASSPSTGPLLSEAFF.